The rows below give T cell receptor beta chains drawn from one sample of a study of cytomegalovirus exposure and HLA in healthy donors. Sequencing was performed with immunoSEQ multiplex PCR; in TCRdb, only in-frame clones are kept and a portion is missing. The sample lists about 160,000 clones, about four fifths occurring once. What was sequenced was PBMCs. These receptors came from a woman in her 30s in good health and CMV-seropositive. Each CDR3 is given with its conserved first and last residue. D genes are given only for firm matches. Clone size appears in some rows only: once, few, many, or a class for an expanded clone.

DNA: TGTGCCATCAGTGAGTCGGAGGGGAAAGCTTTCTTT
CDR3: CAISESEGKAFF
size: -
D: -
V: TRBV10-3
J: TRBJ1-1

DNA: TGCGCCAGCAGCTTGGGACTAGCAAGTTTCACAGATACGCAGTATTTT
CDR3: CASSLGLASFTDTQYF
size: few
D: TRBD2
V: TRBV5-1
J: TRBJ2-3

DNA: TGTGCCAGCAGCTTAGCGGTGGACAGGAACACCGGGGAGCTGTTTTTT
CDR3: CASSLAVDRNTGELFF
size: -
D: -
V: TRBV7-9
J: TRBJ2-2

DNA: TGCGCCAGCAGCTTGGTCGGGTGGGGCGGGGGGGCCGAGCAACATACGCAGTATTTT
CDR3: CASSLVGWGGGAEQHTQYF
size: -
D: TRBD2
V: TRBV5-1
J: TRBJ2-3

DNA: TGCGCATGCAGGCCGGCGACGAACACTGAAGCTTTCTTT
CDR3: CACRPATNTEAFF
size: -
D: -
V: TRBV5-1
J: TRBJ1-1

DNA: TGTGCCAGCAGAAACAGGGGCTACGAGCAGTACTTC
CDR3: CASRNRGYEQYF
size: few
D: TRBD1
V: TRBV2
J: TRBJ2-7

DNA: TGCGCCAGCAGCTTGGGGAGCGGGGGCTACAATGAGCAGTTCTTC
CDR3: CASSLGSGGYNEQFF
size: -
D: TRBD2
V: TRBV5-1
J: TRBJ2-1

DNA: TGTGCCAGCAGCTTAGATGCCGGGGGCCAAGAGACCCAGTACTTC
CDR3: CASSLDAGGQETQYF
size: -
D: -
V: TRBV11-2
J: TRBJ2-5

DNA: TGTGCTAGTGTCAGGGACTCTGGAAACACCATATATTTT
CDR3: CASVRDSGNTIYF
size: few
D: -
V: TRBV12-5
J: TRBJ1-3

DNA: TGTGCCAGCAGTCACAGGGGGGACATTCAGTACTTC
CDR3: CASSHRGDIQYF
size: few
D: TRBD1
V: TRBV6-5
J: TRBJ2-4

DNA: TGCGCCAGCAGCCTAGGGACAGGGGGAGCTGGGGCCAACGTCCTGACTTTC
CDR3: CASSLGTGGAGANVLTF
size: -
D: TRBD1
V: TRBV5-1
J: TRBJ2-6

DNA: TGTGCCAGCAGCTTGGTGGCAGCGGGTGAGCAGTTCTTC
CDR3: CASSLVAAGEQFF
size: -
D: -
V: TRBV5-6
J: TRBJ2-1

DNA: TGTGCCAGCAGCTTTCGACAGGCATCCTACGAGCAGTACTTC
CDR3: CASSFRQASYEQYF
size: few
D: -
V: TRBV7-8
J: TRBJ2-7

DNA: TGTGCCAGCAGCGGAAGAAGGACAGGGGGGGACACTGAAGCTTTCTTT
CDR3: CASSGRRTGGDTEAFF
size: -
D: TRBD1
V: TRBV7-9
J: TRBJ1-1

DNA: TGTGCCAGCAGCCCCGAGCCCGGACAGGGCTATGGCTACACCTTC
CDR3: CASSPEPGQGYGYTF
size: -
D: TRBD1
V: TRBV7-3
J: TRBJ1-2

DNA: TGCGCCAGCAGCCAACAGGGGTTCTCAGGAAACACCATATATTTT
CDR3: CASSQQGFSGNTIYF
size: once
D: -
V: TRBV4-1
J: TRBJ1-3

DNA: TGTTCCAGCAGCTTGGACAGAGAAGCTTTCTTT
CDR3: CSSSLDREAFF
size: -
D: -
V: TRBV7-9
J: TRBJ1-1

DNA: TGCAGTGTCCCAGGGGCGAACGAGCAGTACTTC
CDR3: CSVPGANEQYF
size: -
D: -
V: TRBV20-1
J: TRBJ2-7

DNA: TGTGCCAGCAACGGGGCGGATTGGGGAGGTGGCACTGAAGCTTTCTTT
CDR3: CASNGADWGGGTEAFF
size: -
D: -
V: TRBV9
J: TRBJ1-1

DNA: TGTGCCAGCAGGCAACCTAGCGGGGGGAAGGATACGCAGTATTTT
CDR3: CASRQPSGGKDTQYF
size: -
D: -
V: TRBV21-1
J: TRBJ2-3

DNA: TGTGCCACCAGCAGAGCCGGGAGGTATAGCGGGGGGGATCTCCACTCCCTAGCCAAAAACATTCAGTACTTC
CDR3: CATSRAGRYSGGDLHSLAKNIQYF
size: -
D: TRBD2
V: TRBV15
J: TRBJ2-4

DNA: TGTGCCAGCAGCTCATTTCCCCGTACAGGGGATTACTATGGCTACACCTTC
CDR3: CASSSFPRTGDYYGYTF
size: -
D: TRBD1
V: TRBV11-2
J: TRBJ1-2

DNA: TGTGCCAGCAGCTTAGCTGGGACACCTAGACGGCAGTACTTC
CDR3: CASSLAGTPRRQYF
size: -
D: -
V: TRBV7-2
J: TRBJ2-5

DNA: TGTGCCAGCAGTTTAAGCCCCGGGACAGGTCGAAGCAATCAGCCCCAGCATTTT
CDR3: CASSLSPGTGRSNQPQHF
size: -
D: TRBD1
V: TRBV27
J: TRBJ1-5

DNA: TGTGCCAGCAGGGCAGGGAACTCCTACGAGCAGTACTTC
CDR3: CASRAGNSYEQYF
size: -
D: -
V: TRBV6-5
J: TRBJ2-7

DNA: TGCAGTGCTATAATCGGAGAGACCCAGTACTTC
CDR3: CSAIIGETQYF
size: -
D: -
V: TRBV20-1
J: TRBJ2-5

DNA: TGTGCCAGCAGCTTAAGCCCAGCGGGGGTTGCGTACACTGAAGCTTTCTTT
CDR3: CASSLSPAGVAYTEAFF
size: -
D: -
V: TRBV11-2
J: TRBJ1-1

DNA: TGTGCCAGCAGACGACAGGGGTCGGGGGAAAAACTGTTTTTT
CDR3: CASRRQGSGEKLFF
size: -
D: TRBD1
V: TRBV28
J: TRBJ1-4

DNA: TGTGCCTGGAGCCGGGAGAACACTGAAGCTTTCTTT
CDR3: CAWSRENTEAFF
size: once
D: -
V: TRBV30
J: TRBJ1-1

DNA: TGCAGCGTCTTGATGGTAGGACCGCTCAGGGCAGATACGCAGTATTTT
CDR3: CSVLMVGPLRADTQYF
size: once
D: -
V: TRBV29-1
J: TRBJ2-3

DNA: TGCGCCAGCAGCCAAGATGGACAGGAGGGGACCCAGTACTTC
CDR3: CASSQDGQEGTQYF
size: few
D: -
V: TRBV4-3
J: TRBJ2-5

DNA: TGTGCCATCAGCCCCGACAGTGTTTACGAGCAGTACTTC
CDR3: CAISPDSVYEQYF
size: -
D: -
V: TRBV10-3
J: TRBJ2-7

DNA: TGTGCCATCAGTGACGGGAGCTCCTATAATTCACCCCTCCACTTT
CDR3: CAISDGSSYNSPLHF
size: once
D: -
V: TRBV10-3
J: TRBJ1-6

DNA: TGTGCCAGCAGCTTCCGGGGGGCAGTTTATGAGACCCAGTACTTC
CDR3: CASSFRGAVYETQYF
size: -
D: -
V: TRBV7-8
J: TRBJ2-5

DNA: TGTGCCAGCAGTTTTTATTTGTTAGGGGAGGGGGAAAAACTGTTTTTT
CDR3: CASSFYLLGEGEKLFF
size: -
D: -
V: TRBV28
J: TRBJ1-4

DNA: TGTGCCAGCAGCGTAGTGGGGAGCGGGGGGGAAGAGACCCAGTACTTC
CDR3: CASSVVGSGGEETQYF
size: -
D: TRBD2
V: TRBV9
J: TRBJ2-5

DNA: TGTGCCAGCAGCTTGGGGGGGGACCAAGAGACCCAGTACTTC
CDR3: CASSLGGDQETQYF
size: few
D: TRBD2
V: TRBV7-3
J: TRBJ2-5

DNA: TGTGCCAGCAGCTTCCCGGGACAGGGCTCCTACGAGCAGTACTTC
CDR3: CASSFPGQGSYEQYF
size: -
D: TRBD1
V: TRBV5-6
J: TRBJ2-7

DNA: TGTGCCAGCAGCCAATCAGCCGGGGTGGGCAATCAGCCCCAGCATTTT
CDR3: CASSQSAGVGNQPQHF
size: -
D: -
V: TRBV16
J: TRBJ1-5

DNA: TGTGCCTCTGGGGCCATGCACACCATATATTTT
CDR3: CASGAMHTIYF
size: -
D: -
V: TRBV7-9
J: TRBJ1-3

DNA: TGCGCCAGCAGCCAAGCCTCGTACACTGAAGCTTTCTTT
CDR3: CASSQASYTEAFF
size: -
D: -
V: TRBV4-1
J: TRBJ1-1

DNA: TGTGCCAGCAGCGGGACAGGGAAGGACGACAATGAGCAGTTCTTC
CDR3: CASSGTGKDDNEQFF
size: -
D: TRBD1
V: TRBV9
J: TRBJ2-1

DNA: TGCGCCAGCAGCGTAGATGCGGGACGAAGCGTAGCCTATAATTCACCCCTCCACTTT
CDR3: CASSVDAGRSVAYNSPLHF
size: -
D: -
V: TRBV9
J: TRBJ1-6

DNA: TGTGCCAGCAGCTTACAGGCGGGAGGGACCCAGTACTTC
CDR3: CASSLQAGGTQYF
size: -
D: TRBD2
V: TRBV7-3
J: TRBJ2-5

DNA: TGTGCCATCAGGCCGACAAGCTATGGCTACACCTTC
CDR3: CAIRPTSYGYTF
size: -
D: -
V: TRBV10-3
J: TRBJ1-2

DNA: TGTGCCAGTGCCTGGGACAGGGGGTCTAATACGCAGTATTTT
CDR3: CASAWDRGSNTQYF
size: -
D: TRBD1
V: TRBV19
J: TRBJ2-3

DNA: TGTGCCACCAGCAGAGAAACCTTGACAGGGGCCTACGAGCAGTACTTC
CDR3: CATSRETLTGAYEQYF
size: -
D: TRBD1
V: TRBV15
J: TRBJ2-7

DNA: TGTGCCAGCAGCTTTCCAGGGTGGCATGAGCAGTTCTTC
CDR3: CASSFPGWHEQFF
size: -
D: -
V: TRBV13
J: TRBJ2-1

DNA: TGCGCCAGCAGCCAAGAAGTGAGACAGATACAAGAGACCCAGTACTTC
CDR3: CASSQEVRQIQETQYF
size: -
D: -
V: TRBV4-1
J: TRBJ2-5

DNA: TGCAGTGCTGGGACAGACTACGAGCAGTACTTC
CDR3: CSAGTDYEQYF
size: once
D: TRBD1
V: TRBV20-1
J: TRBJ2-7

DNA: TGTGCCAGCAGACCCAGCTCTGGAAACACCATATATTTT
CDR3: CASRPSSGNTIYF
size: -
D: -
V: TRBV6-1
J: TRBJ1-3

DNA: TGTGCCAGCAGCTATCGGGGGGCAGGCTTTACAGATACGCAGTATTTT
CDR3: CASSYRGAGFTDTQYF
size: -
D: -
V: TRBV13
J: TRBJ2-3

DNA: TGCGCCAGCAGCTTGGCCGGAGCTAACTATGGCTGCACCTTC
CDR3: CASSLAGANYGCTF
size: -
D: -
V: TRBV5-1
J: TRBJ1-2

DNA: TGTGCCAGCAGCTATAAACAGCAAGGGGATGGCTACACCTTC
CDR3: CASSYKQQGDGYTF
size: -
D: -
V: TRBV11-1
J: TRBJ1-2

DNA: TGTGCCAGCAGTCTGTCTCCTAATCGGAATTCACCCCTCCACTTT
CDR3: CASSLSPNRNSPLHF
size: -
D: -
V: TRBV11-2
J: TRBJ1-6